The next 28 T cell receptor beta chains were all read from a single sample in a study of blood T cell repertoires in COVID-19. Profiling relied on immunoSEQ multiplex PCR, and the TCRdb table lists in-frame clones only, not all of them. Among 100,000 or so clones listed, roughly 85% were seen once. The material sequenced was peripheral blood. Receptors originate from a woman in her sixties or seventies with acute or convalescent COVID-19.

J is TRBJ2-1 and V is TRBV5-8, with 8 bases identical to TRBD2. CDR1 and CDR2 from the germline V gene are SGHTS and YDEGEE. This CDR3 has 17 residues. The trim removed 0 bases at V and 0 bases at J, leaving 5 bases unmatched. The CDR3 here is CASSLARGGSSYNEQFF. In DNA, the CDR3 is TGTGCCAGCAGCTTGGCGCGCGGGGGGTCCTCCTACAATGAGCAGTTCTTC.

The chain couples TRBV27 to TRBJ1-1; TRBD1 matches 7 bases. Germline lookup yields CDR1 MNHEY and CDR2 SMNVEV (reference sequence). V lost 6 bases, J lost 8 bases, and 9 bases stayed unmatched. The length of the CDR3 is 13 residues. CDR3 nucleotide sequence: TGTGCCAGCAGAAATAATGGACAGGTCGAAGCTTTCTTT. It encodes CASRNNGQVEAFF.

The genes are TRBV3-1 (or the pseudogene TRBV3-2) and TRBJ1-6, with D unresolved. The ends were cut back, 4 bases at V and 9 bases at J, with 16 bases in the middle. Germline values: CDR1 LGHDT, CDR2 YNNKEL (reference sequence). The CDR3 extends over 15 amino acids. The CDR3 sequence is CASSPTEVFASPLHF. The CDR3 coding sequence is TGTGCCAGCAGCCCCACCGAGGTTTTTGCTTCACCCCTCCACTTT.

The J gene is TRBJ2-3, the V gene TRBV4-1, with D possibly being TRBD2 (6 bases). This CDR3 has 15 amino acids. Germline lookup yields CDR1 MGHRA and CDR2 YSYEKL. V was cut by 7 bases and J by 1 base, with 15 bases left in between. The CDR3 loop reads CASTLQGGGTDTQYF. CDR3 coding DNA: TGCGCCAGCACCCTCCAGGGCGGGGGCACAGATACGCAGTATTTT.

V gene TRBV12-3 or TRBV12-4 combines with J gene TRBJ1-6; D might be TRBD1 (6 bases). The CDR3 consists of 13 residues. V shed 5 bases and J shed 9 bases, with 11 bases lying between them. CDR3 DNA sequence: TGTGCCAGCAGTCCACGAGGGGGTTCACCCCTCCACTTT. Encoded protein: CASSPRGGSPLHF.

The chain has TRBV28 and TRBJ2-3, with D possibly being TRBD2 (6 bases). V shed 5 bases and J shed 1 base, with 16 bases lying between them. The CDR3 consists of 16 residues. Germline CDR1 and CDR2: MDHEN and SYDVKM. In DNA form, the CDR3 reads TGTGCCAGCAGTCCGCCGGGACTTAGAGGCACAGATACGCAGTATTTT. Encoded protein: CASSPPGLRGTDTQYF.

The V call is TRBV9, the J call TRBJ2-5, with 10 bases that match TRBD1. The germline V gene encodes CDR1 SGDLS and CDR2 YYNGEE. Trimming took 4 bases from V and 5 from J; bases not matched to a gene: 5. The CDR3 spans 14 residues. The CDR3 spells CASSSGQGTETQYF. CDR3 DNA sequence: TGTGCCAGCAGCTCGGGACAGGGGACGGAGACCCAGTACTTC.

The CDR3 region is CASSERGVQDTQYF. The CDR3 DNA follows: TGTGCCAGCAGTGAACGGGGGGTTCAAGATACGCAGTATTTT. The chain carries TRBV25-1 and TRBJ2-3, with TRBD2 matching 7 bases. This CDR3 is built from 14 residues. Germline V gene data show CDR1 as MGHDK and CDR2 as SYGVNS. The ends lost 2 bases at V and 5 bases at J; junction bases unmatched: 4.

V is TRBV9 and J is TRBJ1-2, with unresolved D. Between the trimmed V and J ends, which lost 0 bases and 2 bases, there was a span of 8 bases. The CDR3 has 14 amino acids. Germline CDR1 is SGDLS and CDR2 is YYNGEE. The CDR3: CASSVVEGNYGYTF. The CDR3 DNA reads TGTGCCAGCAGCGTAGTAGAGGGAAACTATGGCTACACCTTC.

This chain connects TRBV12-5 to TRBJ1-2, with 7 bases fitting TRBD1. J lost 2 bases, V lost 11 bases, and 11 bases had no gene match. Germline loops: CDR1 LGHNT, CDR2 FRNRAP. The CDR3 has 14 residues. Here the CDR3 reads CAGFSTGRNYGYTF. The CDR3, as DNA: TGTGCTGGATTTTCGACAGGGAGAAACTATGGCTACACCTTC.

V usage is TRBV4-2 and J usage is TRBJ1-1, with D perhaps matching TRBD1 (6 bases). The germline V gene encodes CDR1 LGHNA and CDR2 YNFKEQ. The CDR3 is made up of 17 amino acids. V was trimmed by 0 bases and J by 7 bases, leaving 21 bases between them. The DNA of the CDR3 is TGTGCCAGCAGCCAAGATGAGGGGGTGGGGGCCCAACGTGAAGCTTTCTTT. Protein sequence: CASSQDEGVGAQREAFF.

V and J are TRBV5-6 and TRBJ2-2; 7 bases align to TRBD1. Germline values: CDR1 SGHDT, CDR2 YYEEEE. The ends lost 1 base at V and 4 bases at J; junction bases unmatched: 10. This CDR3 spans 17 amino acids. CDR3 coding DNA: TGTGCCAGCAGCTTGTTCTTTATCTGGGACAGCACCGGGGAGCTGTTTTTT. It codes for CASSLFFIWDSTGELFF. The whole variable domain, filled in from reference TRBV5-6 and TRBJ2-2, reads DAGVTQSPTHLIKTRGQQVTLRCSPKSGHDTVSWYQQALGQGPQFIFQYYEEEERQRGNFPDRFSGHQFPNYSSELNVNALLLGDSALYLCASSLFFIWDSTGELFFGEGSRLTVL.

DNA of the CDR3: TGTGCCAGCAGTTCGCCCTTAGCGGGGGTACTCTCAGGGGAGCTGTTTTTT. It yields the protein CASSSPLAGVLSGELFF. V and J are TRBV6-2 or TRBV6-3 and TRBJ2-2, with 9 bases identical to TRBD2. The germline CDR1 and CDR2 sequences are MNHEY and SVGEGT. The CDR3 covers 17 residues. With V trimmed by 4 bases and J by 8 bases, 14 bases remained unmatched.

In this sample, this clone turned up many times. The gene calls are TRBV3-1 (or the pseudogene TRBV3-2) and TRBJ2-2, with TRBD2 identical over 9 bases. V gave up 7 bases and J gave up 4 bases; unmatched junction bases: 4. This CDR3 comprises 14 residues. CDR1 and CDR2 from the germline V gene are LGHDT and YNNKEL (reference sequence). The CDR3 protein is CASTGTSITGELFF. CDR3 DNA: TGTGCCAGCACAGGGACTAGCATCACCGGGGAGCTGTTTTTT.

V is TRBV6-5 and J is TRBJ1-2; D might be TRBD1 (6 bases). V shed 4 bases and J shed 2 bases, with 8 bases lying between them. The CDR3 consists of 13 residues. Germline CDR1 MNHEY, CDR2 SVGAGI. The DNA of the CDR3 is TGTGCCAGCAGTTTCGACAGGAACTATGGCTACACCTTC. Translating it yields CASSFDRNYGYTF.

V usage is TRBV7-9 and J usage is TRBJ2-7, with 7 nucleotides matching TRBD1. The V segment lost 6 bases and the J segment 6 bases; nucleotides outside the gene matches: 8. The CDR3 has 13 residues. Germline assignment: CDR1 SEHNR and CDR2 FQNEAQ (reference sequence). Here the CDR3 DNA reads TGTGCCAGCAGAGATACAGGGGAAGGCGAGCAGTACTTC. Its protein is CASRDTGEGEQYF. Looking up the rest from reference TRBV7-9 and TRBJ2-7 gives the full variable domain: DTGVSQNPRHKITKRGQNVTFRCDPISEHNRLYWYRQTLGQGPEFLTYFQNEAQLEKSRLLSDRFSAERPKGSFSTLEIQRTEQGDSAMYLCASRDTGEGEQYFGPGTRLTVT.

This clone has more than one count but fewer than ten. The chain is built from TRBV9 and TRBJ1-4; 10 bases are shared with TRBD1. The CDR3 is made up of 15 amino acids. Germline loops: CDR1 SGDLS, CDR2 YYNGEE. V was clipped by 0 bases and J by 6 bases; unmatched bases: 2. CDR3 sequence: CASSVEGTGDEKLFF. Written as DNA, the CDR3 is TGTGCCAGCAGCGTAGAAGGGACAGGGGATGAAAAACTGTTTTTT.

The DNA of the CDR3 is TGTGCCAGCACCCCCGGGACTAGCGGGGTGAATGAGCAGTTCTTC. The encoded protein is CASTPGTSGVNEQFF. V is TRBV11-2 and J is TRBJ2-1; 13 nucleotides agree with TRBD2. The V gene's germline CDR1 is SGHAT and CDR2 FQNNGV. J lost 7 bases, V lost 7 bases, and 7 bases had no gene match. The CDR3 consists of 15 residues.

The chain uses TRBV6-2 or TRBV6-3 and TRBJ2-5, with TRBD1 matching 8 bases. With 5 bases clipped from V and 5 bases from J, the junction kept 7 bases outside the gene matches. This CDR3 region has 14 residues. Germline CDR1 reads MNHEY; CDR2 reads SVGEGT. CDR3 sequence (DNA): TGTGCCAGCAGTGCGTCAGGGGGCGCGGAGACCCAGTACTTC. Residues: CASSASGGAETQYF.

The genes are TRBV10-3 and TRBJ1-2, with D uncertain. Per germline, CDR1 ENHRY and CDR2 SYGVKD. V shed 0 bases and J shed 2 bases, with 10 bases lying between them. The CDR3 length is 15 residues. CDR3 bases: TGTGCCATCAGTGAGTCTCTTGAGTCGAACTATGGCTACACCTTC. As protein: CAISESLESNYGYTF.

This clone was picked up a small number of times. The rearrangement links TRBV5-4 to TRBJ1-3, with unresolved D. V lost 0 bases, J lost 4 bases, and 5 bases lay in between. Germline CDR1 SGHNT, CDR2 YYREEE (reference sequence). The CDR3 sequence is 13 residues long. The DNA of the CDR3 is TGTGCCAGCAGCTTGGCTGGCGGAAACACCATATATTTT. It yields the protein CASSLAGGNTIYF.

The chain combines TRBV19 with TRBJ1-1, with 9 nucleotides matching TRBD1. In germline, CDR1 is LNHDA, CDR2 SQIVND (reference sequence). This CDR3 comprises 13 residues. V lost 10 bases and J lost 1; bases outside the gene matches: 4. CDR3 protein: CATATGGNTEAFF. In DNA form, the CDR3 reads TGTGCCACCGCGACAGGGGGGAACACTGAAGCTTTCTTT.

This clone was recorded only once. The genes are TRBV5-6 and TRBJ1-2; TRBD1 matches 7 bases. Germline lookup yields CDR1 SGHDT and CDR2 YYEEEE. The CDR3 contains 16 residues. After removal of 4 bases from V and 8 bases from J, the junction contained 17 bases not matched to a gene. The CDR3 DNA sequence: TGTGCCAGCAGCGTGTGGACAGGAATAGTGAGAAGCGGCTACACCTTC. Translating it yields CASSVWTGIVRSGYTF.

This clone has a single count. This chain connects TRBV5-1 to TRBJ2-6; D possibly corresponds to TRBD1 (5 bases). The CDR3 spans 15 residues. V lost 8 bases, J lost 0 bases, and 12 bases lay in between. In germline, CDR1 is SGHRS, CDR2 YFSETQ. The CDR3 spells CASTLGASGANVLTF. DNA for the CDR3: TGCGCCAGTACACTTGGGGCCTCTGGGGCCAACGTCCTGACTTTC.

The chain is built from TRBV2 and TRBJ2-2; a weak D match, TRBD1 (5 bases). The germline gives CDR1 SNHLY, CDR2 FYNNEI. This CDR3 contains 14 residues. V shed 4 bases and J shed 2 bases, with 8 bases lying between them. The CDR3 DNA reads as TGTGCCAGCAGTGCGACAGAAAACACCGGGGAGCTGTTTTTT. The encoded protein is CASSATENTGELFF. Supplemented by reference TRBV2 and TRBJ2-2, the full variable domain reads EPEVTQTPSHQVTQMGQEVILRCVPISNHLYFYWYRQILGQKVEFLVSFYNNEISEKSEIFDDQFSVERPDGSNFTLKIRSTKLEDSAMYFCASSATENTGELFFGEGSRLTVL.

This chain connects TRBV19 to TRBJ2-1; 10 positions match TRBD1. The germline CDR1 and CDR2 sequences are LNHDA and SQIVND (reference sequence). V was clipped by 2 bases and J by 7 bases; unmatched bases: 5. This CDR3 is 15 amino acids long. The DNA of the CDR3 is TGTGCCAGTAGTATATCCCGACAGGGGGCTAATGAGCAGTTCTTC. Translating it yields CASSISRQGANEQFF.

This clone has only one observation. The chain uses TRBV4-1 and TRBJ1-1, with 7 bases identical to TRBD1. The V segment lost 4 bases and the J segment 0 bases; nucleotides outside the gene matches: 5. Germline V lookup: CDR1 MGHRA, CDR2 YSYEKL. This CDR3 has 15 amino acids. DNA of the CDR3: TGCGCCAGCAGCCCCTCCGGGACAGTGAACACTGAAGCTTTCTTT. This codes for CASSPSGTVNTEAFF.

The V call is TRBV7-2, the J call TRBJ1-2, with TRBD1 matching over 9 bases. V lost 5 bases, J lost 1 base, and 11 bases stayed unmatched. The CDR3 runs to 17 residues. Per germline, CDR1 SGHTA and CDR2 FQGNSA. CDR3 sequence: CASSPGTGRAGNYGYTF. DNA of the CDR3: TGTGCCAGCAGCCCGGGGACAGGGAGGGCGGGTAACTATGGCTACACCTTC.